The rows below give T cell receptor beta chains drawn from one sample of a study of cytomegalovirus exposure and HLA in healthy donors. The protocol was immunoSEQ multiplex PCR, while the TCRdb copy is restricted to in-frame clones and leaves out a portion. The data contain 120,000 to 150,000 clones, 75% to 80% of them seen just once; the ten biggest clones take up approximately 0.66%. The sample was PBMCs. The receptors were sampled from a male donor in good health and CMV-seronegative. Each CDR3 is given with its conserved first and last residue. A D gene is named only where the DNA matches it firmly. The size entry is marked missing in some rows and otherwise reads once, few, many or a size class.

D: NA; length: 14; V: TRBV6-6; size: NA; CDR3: CASSYGPGGQPQHF
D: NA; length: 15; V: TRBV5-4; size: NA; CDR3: CASSLAGELSYEQYF
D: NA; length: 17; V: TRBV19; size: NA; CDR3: CASSMGRQGTGANVLTF
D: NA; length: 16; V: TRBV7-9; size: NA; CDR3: CASSLGTDIGRDGYTF
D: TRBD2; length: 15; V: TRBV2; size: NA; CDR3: CATALLAGNTDTQYF
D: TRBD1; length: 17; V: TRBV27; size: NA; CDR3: CASSSLLQTGASYEQYF
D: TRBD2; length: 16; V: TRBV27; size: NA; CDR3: CASSLTSGLYQETQYF
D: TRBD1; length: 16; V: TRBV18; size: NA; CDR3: CASSQSRDRGTDTQYF
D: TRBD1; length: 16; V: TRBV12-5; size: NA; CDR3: CASGLAGTGYYNEQFF
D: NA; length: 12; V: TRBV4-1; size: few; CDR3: CASSGGGWGYTF
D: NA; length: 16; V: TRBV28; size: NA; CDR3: CASSLLAGELGQPQHF
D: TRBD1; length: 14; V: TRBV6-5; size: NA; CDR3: CASSYRQGNYGYTF
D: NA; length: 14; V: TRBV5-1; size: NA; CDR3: CASSLEGNNSPLHF
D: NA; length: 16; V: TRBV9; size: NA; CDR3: CASSVAAQRTTGELFF
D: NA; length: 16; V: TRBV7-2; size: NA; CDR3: CASSQGGKRVTDTQYF
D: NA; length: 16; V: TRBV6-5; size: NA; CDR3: CASSYSFTGQNPGYTF
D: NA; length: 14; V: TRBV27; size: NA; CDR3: CASRSTGYLYGYTF
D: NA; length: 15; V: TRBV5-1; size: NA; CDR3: CASSFAPGVAYGYTF
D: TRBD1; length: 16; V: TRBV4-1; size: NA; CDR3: CASSQLADRPSYEQYF
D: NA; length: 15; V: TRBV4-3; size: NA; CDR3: CASSPERGSQETQYF
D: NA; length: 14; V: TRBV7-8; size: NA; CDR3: CASSLEQLYGELFF
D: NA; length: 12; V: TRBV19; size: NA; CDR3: CASSHGGTEAFF
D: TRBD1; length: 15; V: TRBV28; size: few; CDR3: CASSFQGVAGEKLFF
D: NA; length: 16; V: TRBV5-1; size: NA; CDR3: CASSRNWDTKNTEAFF
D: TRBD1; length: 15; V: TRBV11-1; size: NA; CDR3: CASSQGQGQSNEQFF
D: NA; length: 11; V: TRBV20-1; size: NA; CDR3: CSPWGEETQYF
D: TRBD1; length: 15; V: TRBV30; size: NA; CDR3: CAWSATGQGIYEQYF
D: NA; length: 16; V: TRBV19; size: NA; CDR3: CASSSHRTGMNTEAFF
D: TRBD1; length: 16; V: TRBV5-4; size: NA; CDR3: CASSLEPTGGRGEAFF
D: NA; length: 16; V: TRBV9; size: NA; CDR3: CASSVAEQGSTDTQYF
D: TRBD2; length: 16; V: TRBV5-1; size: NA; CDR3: CASTRGGSSRAGELFF
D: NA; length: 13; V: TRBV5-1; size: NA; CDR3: CASRSQVNTEAFF
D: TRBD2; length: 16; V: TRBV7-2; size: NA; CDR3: CASNPTAGGNTDTQYF
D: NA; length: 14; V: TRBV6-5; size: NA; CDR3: CASSSGLTHYEQYF
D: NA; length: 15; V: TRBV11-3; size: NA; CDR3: CASSLRQTYNSPLHF
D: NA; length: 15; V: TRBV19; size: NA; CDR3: CASSHPSTGNYGYTF
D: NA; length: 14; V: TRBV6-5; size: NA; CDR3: CASSYSRNTGELFF